This TCR beta chain was documented in a study of shared clonotypes between healthy human individuals. The wider study: Donors had three CD4 naive, three CD4 memory, two CD8 naive and one CD8 memory plate apiece. Study-wide findings and caveats: Sequencing depth was expected to influence donor clonotype sharing. Naive subsets, compared against memory subsets, generally had larger estimated richness values.

CD8 cells classed as naive were CD45RO-negative and positively selected for CCR7, excluding terminally differentiated effector memory CD45RA+ cells. Sequencing was performed with immunoSEQ multiplex PCR; in TCRdb, only in-frame clones are kept and a portion is missing. The sample has fewer than 1 million clones; approximately 97% are singletons. Trimming cost V 4 bases and J 5 bases, with 5 bases left between them. The germline CDR1 and CDR2 sequences are MGHDK and SYGVNS. The CDR3 has 11 amino acids. Regarding this clone: Its specificity is unknown.

This receptor was obtained from a man younger than 45 in good health. The gene calls are TRBV25-1 and TRBJ2-5; no clear D gene. Sequenced sample: naive CD8+ T cells sorted from blood. CDR3: CASSGHETQYF. The CDR3 bases are TGTGCCAGCAGTGGACACGAGACCCAGTACTTC.